One sample yielded the 25 T cell receptor beta chains listed below, sequenced in a study of blood T cell repertoires in COVID-19. Repertoires were generated with immunoSEQ multiplex PCR, while TCRdb's copy carries only in-frame clones and drops some. The sample lists hundreds of thousands of clones, around 85% occurring once. The sample taken for sequencing was peripheral blood. Source of these receptors: a woman younger than 30 with acute or convalescent COVID-19.

V gene TRBV9 combines with J gene TRBJ1-2, with D possibly matching TRBD1 (5 bases). V was cut by 0 bases and J by 3 bases, with 12 bases left in between. The V gene's germline CDR1 is SGDLS and CDR2 YYNGEE. This CDR3 contains 15 residues. CDR3 DNA: TGTGCCAGCAGCGTAGAGGCCAGGGCGGACTATGGCTACACCTTC. This encodes CASSVEARADYGYTF.

A note on this clone: No conserved phenylalanine or tryptophan is present at the end of the CDR3, so a read error is the likely explanation. No DNA is shown, since the ends of the CDR3 on it are uncertain; the CDR3 is the one TCRdb lists. The chain has TRBV12-3 or TRBV12-4 and TRBJ2-7; the D call in the table, TRBD2, was not verified against the DNA. The CDR3 has 10 amino acids, counting both end residues. The CDR3 region is CASSLLAGVS.

Concerning this clone itself: The same CDR3 also results from other DNA sequences found in this sample. The chain combines TRBV5-1 with TRBJ2-7, with TRBD1 as a possible D gene (5 bases). Germline V gives CDR1 SGHRS, CDR2 YFSETQ. The germline V and J ends were trimmed by 0 bases and 0 bases, with 10 bases remaining between them. The CDR3 sequence is 15 residues long. CDR3 residues: CASSLGDSDSYEQYF. The CDR3 bases are TGCGCCAGCAGCTTGGGTGACAGCGACTCCTACGAGCAGTACTTC.

The rearrangement joins TRBV28 to TRBJ2-5; 9 bases line up with TRBD1. Trimming at V came to 10 bases and at J to 5 bases, leaving 8 bases not matched to a gene. The length of the CDR3 is 13 residues. From germline, CDR1 is MDHEN and CDR2 SYDVKM. The CDR3 nucleotides are TGTGCCACGGAACAGGGGGCAGGGGAGACCCAGTACTTC. It is translated as CATEQGAGETQYF. Looking up the rest from reference TRBV28 and TRBJ2-5 gives the full variable domain: DVKVTQSSRYLVKRTGEKVFLECVQDMDHENMFWYRQDPGLGLRLIYFSYDVKMKEKGDIPEGYSVSREKKERFSLILESASTNQTSMYLCATEQGAGETQYFGPGTRLLVL.

The CDR3 nucleotides are TGCAGCGTATCGGGACAGGGGTCGGGGGAGCAGTACTTC. It yields the protein CSVSGQGSGEQYF. The chain has TRBV29-1 and TRBJ2-7, with 10 positions matching TRBD1. Germline V CDR1 and CDR2: SQVTM, ANQGSEA. The CDR3 extends over 13 amino acids. With V trimmed by 6 bases and J by 7 bases, 9 bases remained unmatched.

The rearrangement joins TRBV27 to TRBJ1-5; 9 bases are a match to TRBD1. After removal of 5 bases from V and 2 bases from J, the junction contained 13 bases not matched to a gene. The CDR3 is made up of 18 amino acids. The V gene's germline CDR1 is MNHEY and CDR2 SMNVEV (reference sequence). The CDR3 reads CASSPRDRVLGGNQPQHF. The CDR3 coding sequence is TGTGCCAGCAGTCCTAGGGACAGGGTGTTAGGGGGCAATCAGCCCCAGCATTTT.

This clone was counted only a few times. The V and J genes are TRBV6-5 and TRBJ2-2, with D tentatively TRBD2 (6 bases). Trimming removed 7 bases from V and 7 bases from J, with 16 bases in between. The CDR3 contains 14 residues. Germline-derived CDR1 and CDR2 are MNHEY and SVGAGI. CDR3 in DNA: TGTGCCAGCAAAAAGGAGGGTATGGGCGGGGAGCTGTTTTTT. Its translation is CASKKEGMGGELFF.

The chain joins TRBV5-4 to TRBJ2-7; TRBD1 agrees at 10 bases. CDR3 length: 14 residues. Trimming took 4 bases from V and 6 from J; bases not matched to a gene: 7. Looked up from germline, CDR1 is SGHNT and CDR2 is YYREEE (reference sequence). CDR3 amino acids: CASSIGTGAVEQYF. The CDR3 DNA sequence: TGTGCCAGCAGCATTGGGACAGGGGCGGTCGAGCAGTACTTC.

The chain employs TRBV28 and TRBJ1-4; no firm D call. Between the trimmed V and J ends, which lost 2 bases and 1 base, there was a span of 11 bases. The CDR3 is 16 residues long. Per germline, CDR1 MDHEN and CDR2 SYDVKM. In DNA, the CDR3 is TGTGCCAGCAGTTTAGCTTACTATGGAACTAATGAAAAACTGTTTTTT. Its translation: CASSLAYYGTNEKLFF.

This rearrangement joins TRBV6-6 to TRBJ2-1; TRBD2 is a possible D gene (5 bases). The ends were cut back, 4 bases at V and 8 bases at J, with 15 bases in the middle. CDR1 and CDR2 from the germline V gene are MNHNY and SVGAGI (reference sequence). The CDR3 contains 14 residues. CDR3 nucleotides: TGTGCCAGCAGTTTCGGAGGTCCTTATGATGAGCAGTTCTTC. Residues: CASSFGGPYDEQFF.

The genes are TRBV19 and TRBJ1-5; 7 bases map to TRBD1. This CDR3 is built from 13 residues. The germline V gene has CDR1 LNHDA and CDR2 SQIVND (reference sequence). With V trimmed by 5 bases and J by 4 bases, 2 bases remained unmatched. CDR3 sequence (DNA): TGTGCCAGTAGTTCACAGGGGAATCAGCCCCAGCATTTT. Its protein is CASSSQGNQPQHF.

V is TRBV9 and J is TRBJ2-7; 9 bases match TRBD1. V gave up 0 bases and J gave up 1 base; unmatched junction bases: 5. Germline assignment: CDR1 SGDLS and CDR2 YYNGEE. This CDR3 spans 16 amino acids. The CDR3 bases are TGTGCCAGCAGCGTAGATAGGACAGGGGAATCCTACGAGCAGTACTTC. Translation gives CASSVDRTGESYEQYF.

The V gene is TRBV29-1, the J gene TRBJ2-1, with D perhaps TRBD1 (6 bases). This CDR3 comprises 16 residues. Trimming pared 4 bases from V and 3 bases from J, leaving 19 bases between. The germline CDR1 and CDR2 sequences are SQVTM and ANQGSEA. CDR3 sequence reads: CSVAGTPTTFYNEQFF. CDR3 in DNA: TGCAGCGTTGCCGGGACACCGACCACCTTCTACAATGAGCAGTTCTTC.

This chain links TRBV29-1 with TRBJ2-7, with D hard to call. Trimming removed 2 bases from V and 3 bases from J, with 5 bases in between. CDR3 length equals 11 residues. Per germline, CDR1 SQVTM and CDR2 ANQGSEA. For the CDR3, the DNA is TGCAGCGTTGAAATTAACTACGAGCAGTACTTC. Its protein product is CSVEINYEQYF.

The chain recombines TRBV6-1 with TRBJ2-5, with TRBD1 identical over 8 bases. The CDR3 contains 15 residues. The J segment lost 5 bases and the V segment lost 3 bases, leaving 8 bases of the junction unmatched. CDR1 MNHNS and CDR2 SASEGT come from the germline V gene. As DNA, the CDR3 is TGTGCCAGCAGTGATTTCCAGGGGGCAGGGGAGACCCAGTACTTC. As protein: CASSDFQGAGETQYF.

This chain joins TRBV6-5 and TRBJ1-6; TRBD1 matches 9 bases. The CDR3 consists of 16 residues. Germline V gene lookup returns CDR1 MNHEY and CDR2 SVGAGI. Trimming at V came to 0 bases and at J to 7 bases, leaving 4 bases not matched to a gene. The CDR3 sequence: CASSYSPTGGNSPLHF. CDR3 bases: TGTGCCAGCAGTTACTCTCCGACAGGGGGAAATTCACCCCTCCACTTT.

Concerning this clone itself: This sample includes further DNA sequences coding for the same CDR3. This chain connects TRBV9 to TRBJ2-5; 11 positions agree with TRBD2. This CDR3 is 15 amino acids long. The V segment lost 0 bases and the J segment 4 bases; nucleotides outside the gene matches: 2. In germline, CDR1 is SGDLS, CDR2 YYNGEE. CDR3 in amino acids: CASSVDSGRGETQYF. DNA for the CDR3: TGTGCCAGCAGCGTAGATAGCGGGAGGGGAGAGACCCAGTACTTC.

This chain connects TRBV5-1 to TRBJ2-3; TRBD1 is a possible D gene (5 bases). The CDR3 totals 14 residues. Germline CDR1 and CDR2: SGHRS and YFSETQ. Trimming cost V 3 bases and J 2 bases, with 10 bases left between them. The CDR3 DNA reads TGCGCCAGCAGCTCTGAGGACAACACAGATACGCAGTATTTT. Residues: CASSSEDNTDTQYF.

The chain has TRBV2 and TRBJ2-1; a possible D gene is TRBD2 (5 bases). The V and J ends lost 0 bases and 14 bases respectively, with 14 bases between them. The CDR3 totals 13 residues. Germline V gene data show CDR1 as SNHLY and CDR2 as FYNNEI. The CDR3: CASSEAVGLHEFF. The CDR3, as DNA: TGTGCCAGCAGTGAAGCGGTCGGACTGCACGAGTTCTTC.

This clone was counted a single time. V usage is TRBV6-6 and J usage is TRBJ2-1; 10 bases are a match to TRBD1. This CDR3 has 16 residues. V shed 5 bases, J shed 9 bases, and the junction held 13 bases outside the gene matches. The V gene's germline CDR1 is MNHNY and CDR2 SVGAGI (reference sequence). CDR3 nucleotide sequence: TGTGCCAGCAGTCCCTCCTTGGGGACAGGGGACAGTGAGCAGTTCTTC. Translated, it gives CASSPSLGTGDSEQFF.

The chain carries TRBV15 and TRBJ2-7, with D tentatively TRBD1 (5 bases). The germline V gene has CDR1 LNHNV and CDR2 YYDKDF (reference sequence). With 0 bases removed from V and 2 bases from J, the gap between germline ends came to 11 bases. CDR3 length equals 15 residues. CDR3 sequence (DNA): TGTGCCACCAGCAGAGATCGTGGGGCCCCCTACGAGCAGTACTTC. This translates into CATSRDRGAPYEQYF.

V gene TRBV5-1 combines with J gene TRBJ1-3; no firm D call. V was pared by 0 bases and J by 2 bases, with 9 bases between. Per the germline V gene, CDR1 is SGHRS and CDR2 is YFSETQ. The CDR3 runs to 15 residues. CDR3 in DNA: TGCGCCAGCAGCTTGGGGATGGCGGCTGGAAACACCATATATTTT. Translation: CASSLGMAAGNTIYF. The full variable domain, rest sourced from reference TRBV5-1 and TRBJ1-3, is KAGVTQTPRYLIKTRGQQVTLSCSPISGHRSVSWYQQTPGQGLQFLFEYFSETQRNKGNFPGRFSGRQFSNSRSEMNVSTLELGDSALYLCASSLGMAAGNTIYFGEGSWLTVV.

This chain connects TRBV30 to TRBJ2-3; D uncertain. V was trimmed by 1 base and J by 2 bases, leaving 10 bases between them. This CDR3 is 14 amino acids long. Germline CDR1 is GTSNPN and CDR2 is SVGIG (reference sequence). The CDR3 coding sequence is TGTGCCTGGAGTGGCCTCGGAGCCACAGATACGCAGTATTTT. It yields the protein CAWSGLGATDTQYF.

The gene calls are TRBV30 and TRBJ2-4; no clear D. CDR1 and CDR2 (germline): GTSNPN, SVGIG (reference sequence). V lost 5 bases, J lost 0 bases, and 11 bases lay in between. The length of the CDR3 is 14 residues. The CDR3 nucleotides read TGTGCCTGGGGGCCACTACTAGCCAAAAACATTCAGTACTTC. As protein: CAWGPLLAKNIQYF. Variable domain in full (rest from reference TRBV30 and TRBJ2-4): SQTIHQWPATLVQPVGSPLSLECTVEGTSNPNLYWYRQAAGRGLQLLFYSVGIGQISSEVPQNLSASRPQDRQFILSSKKLLLSDSGFYLCAWGPLLAKNIQYFGAGTRLSVL.

Details on this clone: Other DNA sequences from this sample encode an identical CDR3 as well. V gene TRBV2 combines with J gene TRBJ1-5, with D perhaps TRBD1 (5 bases). V lost 4 bases to trimming and J lost 4 bases, with 11 bases between them. The CDR3 has 14 amino acids. From germline, CDR1 is SNHLY and CDR2 FYNNEI. CDR3 nucleotides: TGTGCCAGCAGTGGGGGGAGGGGTAATCAGCCCCAGCATTTT. Its protein is CASSGGRGNQPQHF.